This record looks at one TCR beta chain sequence and its context. Sequenced by immunoSEQ multiplex PCR; TCRdb stores in-frame clones only, minus some. The sample has 5,000 or so clones, approximately 78% seen once. Germline loops: CDR1 LGHNT, CDR2 FRNRAP. J lost 0 bases, V lost 4 bases, and 4 bases had no gene match. The CDR3 extends over 16 amino acids. Adults with ileal or ileocolonic Crohn's disease and an indication for resection were eligible. This sample stems from a study of T cell repertoires in ileal Crohn's disease. Sequencing used ileal tissue. The sequence derives from an adult with Crohn's disease. The chain recombines TRBV12-5 with TRBJ1-3; 9 bases align to TRBD1. CDR3 sequence reads: CASGSGTGFSGNTIYF. CDR3 bases: TGTGCTAGTGGTTCGGGGACAGGGTTCTCTGGAAACACCATATATTTT. Combining the CDR3 with reference TRBV12-5 and TRBJ1-3 gives the whole variable domain DARVTQTPRHKVTEMGQEVTMRCQPILGHNTVFWYRQTMMQGLELLAYFRNRAPLDDSGMPKDRFSAEMPDATLATLKIQPSEPRDSAVYFCASGSGTGFSGNTIYFGEGSWLTVV.